The next 8 T cell receptor beta chains were all read from a single sample in a study of blood T cell repertoires in COVID-19. Assay: immunoSEQ multiplex PCR; the TCRdb copy retains only in-frame clones and omits some. The table lists approximately 50,000 clones, 79% of them singletons, with roughly 25% in the top ten. Input material: peripheral blood. Receptor source: a man in his sixties or seventies with acute or convalescent COVID-19.

The chain carries TRBV9 and TRBJ2-7, with 7 bases that match TRBD1. With V trimmed by 3 bases and J by 4 bases, 10 bases remained unmatched. This CDR3 is built from 15 residues. The germline CDR1 and CDR2 sequences are SGDLS and YYNGEE. The DNA of the CDR3 is TGTGCCAGCAGCGCCCTACCGAGGGGGCGGTACGAGCAGTACTTC. Amino acid sequence: CASSALPRGRYEQYF.

This chain uses TRBV5-4 with TRBJ2-5, with TRBD2 identical over 11 bases. J lost 4 bases, V lost 4 bases, and 3 bases had no gene match. This CDR3 is 14 amino acids long. Germline CDR1 SGHNT, CDR2 YYREEE (reference sequence). The CDR3: CASSRSGRAETQYF. The CDR3 bases are TGTGCCAGCAGCCGTAGCGGGAGGGCAGAGACCCAGTACTTC.

The chain has TRBV3-1 (or the pseudogene TRBV3-2) and TRBJ2-3, with 7 nucleotides matching TRBD1. Germline V gives CDR1 LGHDT, CDR2 YNNKEL (reference sequence). J lost 0 bases, V lost 4 bases, and 4 bases had no gene match. The CDR3 runs to 15 residues. Written as DNA, the CDR3 is TGTGCCAGCAGCCCGACAGGGTCTAGCACAGATACGCAGTATTTT. This sequence encodes CASSPTGSSTDTQYF.

This clone has only one observation. The genes are TRBV30 and TRBJ1-6; D gene uncertain. The V gene lost 2 bases and the J gene lost 9 bases, with 11 bases spanning the gap. The V gene's germline CDR1 is GTSNPN and CDR2 SVGIG (reference sequence). This CDR3 has 13 amino acids. CDR3 DNA sequence: TGTGCCTGGAGTTTTAGGGCGGGTTCACCCCTCCACTTT. This encodes CAWSFRAGSPLHF.

This chain connects TRBV5-1 to TRBJ2-3; 11 nucleotides align to TRBD2. Trimming at V came to 2 bases and at J to 6 bases, leaving 5 bases not matched to a gene. Germline CDR1 reads SGHRS; CDR2 reads YFSETQ. The CDR3 runs to 15 residues. CDR3: CASSLVAGGVDTQYF. For the CDR3, the DNA is TGCGCCAGCAGCTTAGTAGCGGGAGGGGTGGATACGCAGTATTTT.

The gene calls are TRBV6-5 and TRBJ1-1, with 7 bases that match TRBD1. After removal of 6 bases from V and 3 bases from J, the junction contained 10 bases not matched to a gene. Germline CDR1 MNHEY, CDR2 SVGAGI. The CDR3 covers 15 residues. The DNA for the CDR3 is TGTGCCAGCAGCCGGACAGGAGGGTTGGACACTGAAGCTTTCTTT. This gives the protein CASSRTGGLDTEAFF.

The chain carries TRBV5-1 and TRBJ2-7; TRBD1 might be the D (6 bases). The V end was cut by 7 bases, the J end by 3 bases, with 20 bases between. The germline V gene encodes CDR1 SGHRS and CDR2 YFSETQ. This CDR3 has 15 amino acids. CDR3 DNA sequence: TGCGCCAGCGGACCCGGGACACCAGCACTCTACGAGCAGTACTTC. Its translation is CASGPGTPALYEQYF.

This chain uses TRBV5-1 with TRBJ2-7, with 13 bases lining up with TRBD2. The V and J ends lost 4 bases and 3 bases, in that order; junction bases with no gene match: 4. The CDR3 extends over 15 amino acids. Germline lookup yields CDR1 SGHRS and CDR2 YFSETQ. This chain's CDR3 is CASSPGLAGDYEQYF. In DNA form, the CDR3 reads TGCGCCAGCAGCCCCGGACTAGCGGGAGACTACGAGCAGTACTTC.